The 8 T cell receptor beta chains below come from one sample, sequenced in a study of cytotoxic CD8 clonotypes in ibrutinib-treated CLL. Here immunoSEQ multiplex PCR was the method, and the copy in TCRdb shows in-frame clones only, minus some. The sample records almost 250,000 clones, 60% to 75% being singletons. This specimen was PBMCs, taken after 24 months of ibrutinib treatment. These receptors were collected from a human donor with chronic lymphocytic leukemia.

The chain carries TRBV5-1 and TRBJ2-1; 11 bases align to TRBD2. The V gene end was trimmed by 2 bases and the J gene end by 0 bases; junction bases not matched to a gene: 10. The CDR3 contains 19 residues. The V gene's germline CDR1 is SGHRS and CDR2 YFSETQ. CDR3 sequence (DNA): TGCGCCAGCAGCTTCGGTTCGACTAGCGGGAAAAGCTCCTACAATGAGCAGTTCTTC. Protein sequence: CASSFGSTSGKSSYNEQFF. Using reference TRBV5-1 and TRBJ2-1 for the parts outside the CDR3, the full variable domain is KAGVTQTPRYLIKTRGQQVTLSCSPISGHRSVSWYQQTPGQGLQFLFEYFSETQRNKGNFPGRFSGRQFSNSRSEMNVSTLELGDSALYLCASSFGSTSGKSSYNEQFFGPGTRLTVL.

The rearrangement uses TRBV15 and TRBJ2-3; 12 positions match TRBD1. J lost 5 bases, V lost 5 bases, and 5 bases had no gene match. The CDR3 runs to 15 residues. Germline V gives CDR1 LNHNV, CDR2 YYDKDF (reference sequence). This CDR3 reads CATSAGQGAGDTQYF. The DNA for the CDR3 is TGTGCCACCAGCGCGGGACAGGGGGCAGGAGATACGCAGTATTTT. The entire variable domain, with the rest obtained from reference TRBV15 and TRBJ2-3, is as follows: DAMVIQNPRYQVTQFGKPVTLSCSQTLNHNVMYWYQQKSSQAPKLLFHYYDKDFNNEADTPDNFQSRRPNTSFCFLDIRSPGLGDTAMYLCATSAGQGAGDTQYFGPGTRLTVL.

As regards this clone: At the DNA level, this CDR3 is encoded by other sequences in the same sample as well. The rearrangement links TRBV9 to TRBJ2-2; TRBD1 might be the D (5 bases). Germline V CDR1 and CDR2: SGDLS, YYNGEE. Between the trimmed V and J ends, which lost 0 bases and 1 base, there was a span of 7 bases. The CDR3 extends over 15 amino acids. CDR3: CASSVGGGNTGELFF. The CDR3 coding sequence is TGTGCCAGCAGCGTAGGGGGCGGGAACACCGGGGAGCTGTTTTTT.

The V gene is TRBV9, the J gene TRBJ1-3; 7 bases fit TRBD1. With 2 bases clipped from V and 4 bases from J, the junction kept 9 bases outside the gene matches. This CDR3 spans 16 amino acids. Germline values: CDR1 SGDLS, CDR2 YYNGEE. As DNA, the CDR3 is TGTGCCAGCAGCGTTATAGGGGGCGGTAAGGGAAACACCATATATTTT. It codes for CASSVIGGGKGNTIYF.

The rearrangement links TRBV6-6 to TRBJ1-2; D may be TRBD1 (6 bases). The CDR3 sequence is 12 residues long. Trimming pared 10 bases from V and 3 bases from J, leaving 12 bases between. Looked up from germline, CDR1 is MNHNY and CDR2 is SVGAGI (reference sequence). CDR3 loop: CATQEGDYGYTF. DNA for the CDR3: TGTGCCACCCAGGAGGGGGACTATGGCTACACCTTC.

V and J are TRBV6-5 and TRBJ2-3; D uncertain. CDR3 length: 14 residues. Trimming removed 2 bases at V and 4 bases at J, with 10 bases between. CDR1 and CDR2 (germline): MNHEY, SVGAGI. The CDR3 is CASSYGDKADTQYF. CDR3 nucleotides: TGTGCCAGCAGTTACGGGGATAAGGCAGATACGCAGTATTTT.

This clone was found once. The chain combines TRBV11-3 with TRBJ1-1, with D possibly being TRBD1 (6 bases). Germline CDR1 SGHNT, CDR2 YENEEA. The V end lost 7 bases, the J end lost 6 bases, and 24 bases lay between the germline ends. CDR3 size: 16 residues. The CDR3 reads CASIPPGDKSAPEAFF. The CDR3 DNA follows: TGTGCCAGCATCCCCCCGGGGGACAAATCCGCCCCTGAAGCTTTCTTT.

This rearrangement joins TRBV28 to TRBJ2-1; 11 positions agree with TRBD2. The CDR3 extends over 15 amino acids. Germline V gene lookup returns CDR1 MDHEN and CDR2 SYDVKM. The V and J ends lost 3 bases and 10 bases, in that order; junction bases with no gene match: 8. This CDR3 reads CASSFSGRASWEQFF. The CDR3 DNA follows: TGTGCCAGCAGTTTTAGCGGGAGGGCTTCTTGGGAGCAGTTCTTC. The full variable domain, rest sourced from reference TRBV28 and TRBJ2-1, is DVKVTQSSRYLVKRTGEKVFLECVQDMDHENMFWYRQDPGLGLRLIYFSYDVKMKEKGDIPEGYSVSREKKERFSLILESASTNQTSMYLCASSFSGRASWEQFFGPGTRLTVL.